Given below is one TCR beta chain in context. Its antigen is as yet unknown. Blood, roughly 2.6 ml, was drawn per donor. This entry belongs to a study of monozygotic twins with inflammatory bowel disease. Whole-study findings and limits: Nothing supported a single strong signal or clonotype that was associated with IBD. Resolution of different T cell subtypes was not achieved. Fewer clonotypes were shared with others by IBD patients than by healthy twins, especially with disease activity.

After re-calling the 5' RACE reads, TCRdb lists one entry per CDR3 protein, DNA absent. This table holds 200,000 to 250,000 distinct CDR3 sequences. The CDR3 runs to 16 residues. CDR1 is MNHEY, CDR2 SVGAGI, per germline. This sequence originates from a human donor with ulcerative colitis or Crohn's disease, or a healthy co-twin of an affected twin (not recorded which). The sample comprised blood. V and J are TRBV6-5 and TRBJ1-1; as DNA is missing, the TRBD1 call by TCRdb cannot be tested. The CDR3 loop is CASSYSTGAMNTEAFF.